This is a list of T cell receptor beta chains from one sample in a study of Ad26.COV2.S vaccination and SARS-CoV-2 variants. Profiling relied on immunoSEQ multiplex PCR, and the TCRdb table lists in-frame clones only, not all of them. Counted here are about 680,000 clones, around 89% occurring once; the ten biggest clones make up about 1.5%. The sample in question was peripheral blood, obtained in a trial of Ad26.COV2.S vaccine versus placebo. The receptors stem from a person aged 18-60 years who received the Ad26.COV2.S COVID-19 vaccine or a placebo. Each CDR3 is given without its conserved first and last residue. The order of the fields is D gene, J gene, CDR3 length, V gene, CDR3 protein. D genes are given only for firm matches.

>TRBD2|TRBJ2-7|14|TRBV7-8
ASSPGGGLRSYEQY
>.|TRBJ2-6|15|TRBV27
ASSLDVGESGANVLT
>.|TRBJ2-5|10|TRBV18
ASSLQAETQY
>.|TRBJ2-2|11|TRBV30
AWSVQYTGELF
>.|TRBJ1-2|13|TRBV4-3
ASSQTGFFNYGYT
>.|TRBJ1-5|11|TRBV30
AWSSGEYQPQH
>TRBD2|TRBJ2-5|12|TRBV7-2
ASSPSGGQETQY
>.|TRBJ1-1|11|TRBV16
ASSQSVNTEAF
>.|TRBJ1-2|14|TRBV6-1
ASSEVRGIEWYGYT
>.|TRBJ2-5|13|TRBV7-9
ASSPGNLRSETQY
>.|TRBJ2-7|11|TRBV24-1
ATSRGDRYEQY
>.|TRBJ1-1|13|TRBV2
ASKPDRLLNTEAF
>.|TRBJ1-2|11|TRBV21-1
ASSKSPPLGYT
>.|TRBJ2-7|12|TRBV9
ASSVDGSSYEQY
>TRBD1|TRBJ2-6|15|TRBV3-1/TRBV3-2
ASSGTGNVSGANVLT
>.|TRBJ1-5|13|TRBV4-2
ASSQDRVSNQPQH
>.|TRBJ2-5|12|TRBV5-1
ASSSWGSTETQY
>TRBD1|TRBJ2-2|12|TRBV29-1
SVEAQGAVGELF
>.|TRBJ2-7|13|TRBV6-5
ASSQGADQGYEQY
>.|TRBJ2-1|11|TRBV30
AWAEDAYNEQF
>.|TRBJ1-2|14|TRBV4-3
ASSQGYRVTNYGYT
>.|TRBJ2-5|10|TRBV11-2
ASSFPLETQY